The entry below describes one T cell receptor (beta chain). Antigen: not known. J lost 6 bases, V lost 3 bases, and 8 bases had no gene match. This CDR3 is built from 16 residues. Data came from immunoSEQ multiplex PCR; TCRdb stores just in-frame clones and leaves some out. The sample yields fewer than 35,000 clones, approximately 91% seen once. The source of the sample is a study of T cell responses to AZD1222 COVID-19 vaccine. Notes on the study in general: Clonal diversity may have been underestimated, and the donors were mostly white British, with more females than males. None of the repertoires were sampled until the peak T cell response had passed. Receipt of two AZD1222 doses was followed by a rise in Spike-specific TCR breadth and depth. Seropositive at baseline were only a handful of AZD1222 recipients.

The TCR comes from an adult in good health. The rearrangement links TRBV23-1 to TRBJ2-1, with 10 bases matching TRBD1. TRBV23-1 is filed as an ORF, its function uncertain. The sequenced sample was peripheral blood, obtained on day 0 of AZD1222 vaccination. Here the CDR3 reads CASSHFRGQGPNEQFF. CDR3 DNA: TGCGCCAGCAGTCATTTCCGGGGACAGGGGCCCAATGAGCAGTTCTTC.